This TCR beta chain was obtained from a study of blood T cells in healthy people across ages. Germline assignment: CDR1 SNHLY and CDR2 FYNNEI. This CDR3 has 12 amino acids. Trimming cost V 8 bases and J 5 bases, with 12 bases left between them. Through a sample-barcoded 5' primer and a J-beta primer mix, a second PCR was run for roughly 6 to 11 cycles. TCRdb processed the 5' RACE reads anew with MiXCR; each CDR3 protein has one entry. Here the sample spans about 970,000 distinct CDR3 sequences, roughly half being singletons. Peripheral blood, about 10 milliliters per donor, was collected. The receptor's source is a woman between 55 and 75 years old in good health. The specimen sequenced was blood. V and J are TRBV2 and TRBJ2-5, with a possible D match to TRBD2 (5 bases). The CDR3 nucleotides read TGTGCCAGCCGGCGGGCACGGGAGACCCAGTACTTC. This encodes CASRRARETQYF.